This passage covers 15 T cell receptor beta chains from one sample sequenced in a study of naive and memory T cell subsets. Amplification of ligated cDNA took four PCR rounds with SP2 and nested alpha and beta constant primers. In TCRdb, the 5' RACE reads were re-called with MiXCR into one record per CDR3 protein. The sample holds 55,000 to 65,000 distinct CDR3 sequences; 6.5% to 9% are singletons and the top ten take 19%. An oligonucleotide containing a UMI was ligated to the 3' end of TCR cDNA. The receptor set was obtained from a female donor in good health.

This clonotype was counted a few times. V is TRBV28 and J is TRBJ2-1; TRBD2 matches 13 bases. The CDR3 covers 15 residues. After removal of 6 bases from V and 8 bases from J, the junction contained 7 bases not matched to a gene. CDR1 and CDR2 from the germline V gene are MDHEN and SYDVKM. CDR3: CASRGLAGFVDEQFF. For the CDR3, the DNA is TGTGCCAGCAGGGGACTAGCGGGGTTTGTTGATGAGCAGTTCTTC.

This clonotype showed up many times. The chain uses TRBV2 and TRBJ1-2; D possibly corresponds to TRBD1 (6 bases). The CDR3 runs 13 residues. Trimming took 5 bases from V and 9 from J, leaving 16 bases between them. Germline loops: CDR1 SNHLY, CDR2 FYNNEI. The CDR3 DNA follows: TGTGCCAGCAGTACCATCTCAGGGGTCAGCTACACCTTC. This encodes CASSTISGVSYTF.

This chain links TRBV28 with TRBJ2-3; D might be TRBD1 or TRBD2, each matching 5 bases. V shed 10 bases and J shed 1 base, with 18 bases lying between them. Germline CDR1 and CDR2: MDHEN and SYDVKM. The CDR3 runs to 15 residues. For the CDR3, the DNA is TGTGCCACGACCTTGGGACCTACAGGCACAGATACGCAGTATTTT. Its protein is CATTLGPTGTDTQYF.

To note about this clonotype: This sequence may be a read error, since a much larger clone differs from it by one base. V usage is TRBV12-3 or TRBV12-4 and J usage is TRBJ2-1; 7 bases line up with TRBD1. V trimming: 6 bases; J trimming: 9 bases; junction bases outside the gene matches: 14. This CDR3 spans 15 amino acids. CDR3 in DNA: TGTGCCAGCAGCCTGGACAATAACCGGGACAGTGAGCAGTTCTTC. It yields the protein CASSLDNNRDSEQFF.

The genes are TRBV20-1 and TRBJ2-7, with D possibly TRBD1 on 6 matching bases. Trimming stripped 6 bases from V and 1 base from J, with 13 bases between. Looked up from germline, CDR1 is DFQATT and CDR2 is SNEGSKA (reference sequence). This CDR3 region has 13 residues. The CDR3 is CSAKRGQSYEQYF. The CDR3 region has the DNA TGCAGTGCAAAGAGGGGACAATCCTACGAGCAGTACTTC.

The chain couples TRBV19 to TRBJ2-1; 7 positions agree with TRBD2. The germline CDR1 and CDR2 sequences are LNHDA and SQIVND (reference sequence). V was clipped by 3 bases and J by 9 bases; unmatched bases: 11. The CDR3 is made up of 15 amino acids. CDR3 bases: TGTGCCAGTAGTATGGGGCTGGGAGGGAAGGGTGAGCAGTTCTTC. This gives the protein CASSMGLGGKGEQFF.

The chain is built from TRBV11-2 and TRBJ1-5; unclear D gene. Per the germline V gene, CDR1 is SGHAT and CDR2 is FQNNGV. Between the trimmed V and J ends, which lost 3 bases and 0 bases, there was a span of 15 bases. CDR3 length: 17 residues. The chain's CDR3 is CASSLKIARSSNQPQHF. In nucleotides, the CDR3 is TGTGCCAGCAGCTTGAAGATCGCCCGGTCTAGCAATCAGCCCCAGCATTTT.

This clonotype was seen repeatedly, ten times or more. The chain carries TRBV6-5 and TRBJ2-1; D is possibly TRBD1 (8 bases). Germline V lookup: CDR1 MNHEY, CDR2 SVGAGI. V dropped 9 bases and J dropped 5 bases, with 17 bases sitting between them. The CDR3 covers 14 residues. The CDR3, as DNA: TGTGCCAGTAATAGACAGGGGAGGGACAATGAGCAGTTCTTC. Translation gives CASNRQGRDNEQFF.

The chain has TRBV18 and TRBJ2-4; the D gene is possibly TRBD1 (6 bases). V was shortened by 2 bases and J by 0 bases, with 11 bases between the two germline ends. Germline lookup yields CDR1 KGHSH and CDR2 LQKENI. The CDR3 consists of 16 residues. The CDR3 spells CASSPGQYIAKNIQYF. The CDR3 DNA reads TGTGCCAGCTCACCAGGACAGTATATAGCCAAAAACATTCAGTACTTC.

V is TRBV3-1 and J is TRBJ2-3; maybe TRBD1 (6 bases). V dropped 5 bases and J dropped 0 bases, with 9 bases sitting between them. Germline V CDR1 and CDR2: LGHDT, YNNKEL (reference sequence). The CDR3 covers 14 residues. This CDR3 reads CASSWTASTDTQYF. The CDR3 DNA reads TGTGCCAGCAGCTGGACAGCGAGCACAGATACGCAGTATTTT.

This clonotype was seen ten or more times. The genes are TRBV28 and TRBJ1-3; no clear D. The CDR3 loop spans 18 amino acids. Per germline, CDR1 MDHEN and CDR2 SYDVKM. Trimming pared 6 bases from V and 0 bases from J, leaving 21 bases between. For the CDR3, the DNA is TGTGCCAGCAGCCCGGCGAATCCGTTATTACTCTCTGGAAACACCATATATTTT. As protein: CASSPANPLLLSGNTIYF.

The rearrangement uses TRBV11-1 and TRBJ2-1, with 7 bases fitting TRBD2. Germline V gene data show CDR1 as SGHAT and CDR2 as FQDESV (reference sequence). V lost 1 base to trimming and J lost 7 bases; unmatched junction nucleotides: 10. The CDR3 contains 16 residues. CDR3 region: CASSLVGGSWGNEQFF. The CDR3 bases are TGTGCCAGCAGCTTAGTCGGCGGGAGCTGGGGGAATGAGCAGTTCTTC. The entire variable domain, with the rest obtained from reference TRBV11-1 and TRBJ2-1, is as follows: EAEVAQSPRYKITEKSQAVAFWCDPISGHATLYWYRQILGQGPELLVQFQDESVVDDSQLPKDRFSAERLKGVDSTLKIQPAELGDSAMYLCASSLVGGSWGNEQFFGPGTRLTVL.

This clonotype has ten or more counts. The V call is TRBV29-1, the J call TRBJ1-3; no reliable D call. The V gene's germline CDR1 is SQVTM and CDR2 ANQGSEA. The CDR3 extends over 15 amino acids. V was shortened by 5 bases and J by 0 bases, with 14 bases between the two germline ends. This chain's CDR3 is CSVSAPQSSGNTIYF. CDR3 DNA: TGCAGCGTTTCCGCACCCCAGAGCTCTGGAAACACCATATATTTT.

In this sample, this clonotype turned up many times. This sequence joins TRBV10-3 and TRBJ1-1; 10 nucleotides align to TRBD1. V lost 6 bases and J lost 5; bases outside the gene matches: 6. The CDR3 totals 14 residues. Per germline, CDR1 ENHRY and CDR2 SYGVKD. DNA of the CDR3: TGTGCCATCAGGGAACGGACAGGGGGTACTGAAGCTTTCTTT. Residues: CAIRERTGGTEAFF.

The rearrangement uses TRBV29-1 and TRBJ1-1; no reliable D call. In germline, CDR1 is SQVTM, CDR2 ANQGSEA. V gave up 0 bases and J gave up 0 bases, with 5 bases separating them. CDR3 length equals 13 residues. The CDR3 region is CSVEDGVNTEAFF. CDR3 sequence (DNA): TGCAGCGTTGAAGATGGGGTGAACACTGAAGCTTTCTTT.